The clone carrying this T cell receptor (beta chain) occurred once. This record comes from a study of blood T cell repertoires in COVID-19. As for the study in general: Sources were T cells, B-cell-depleted T cells, or PBMCs; the material itself was cDNA or gDNA.

Original processing notes: The authors estimated nucleated cell counts from reference gene primer amplification. Sequenced by immunoSEQ multiplex PCR; TCRdb stores in-frame clones only, minus some. The V and J calls and clone size come from that table; D and trimming were worked out from the DNA. Here the sample spans some 180,000 clones, roughly 89% being singletons. The sequenced sample was peripheral blood. This receptor was identified in a man in his fifties with acute or convalescent COVID-19.

The CDR3 DNA reads as TGTGCCAGCAGCTTGGTTGGCGGTACGCAGTATTTT. It is translated as CASSLVGGTQYF. The chain has TRBV5-8 and TRBJ2-3; D is ambiguous. Germline CDR1 SGHTS, CDR2 YDEGEE. There are 12 residues in the CDR3. With 0 bases removed from V and 8 bases from J, the gap between germline ends came to 7 bases.